The 9 T cell receptor beta chains listed next were all sequenced from one sample in a study of OX40 agonist ivuxolimab in advanced cancers. Libraries were prepared by immunoSEQ multiplex PCR; TCRdb keeps only in-frame clonotypes and omits some of them. Of approximately 84,000 clones listed, about 93% were seen once; the top ten hold 0.43%. The sequenced sample was CD4+ or CD8+ T cells sorted from blood, obtained in a trial of the OX40 agonist ivuxolimab. The receptors originated from an adult with an advanced solid tumor such as melanoma, head and neck, liver or kidney cancer.

The V and J genes are TRBV6-5 and TRBJ2-7; D tentatively fits TRBD1 or TRBD2 (5 bases each). There are 13 residues in the CDR3. The V end lost 6 bases, the J end lost 5 bases, and 14 bases lay between the germline ends. Germline V gene lookup returns CDR1 MNHEY and CDR2 SVGAGI. This CDR3 is CASRRGAGDEQYF. CDR3 sequence (DNA): TGTGCCAGCAGACGAGGGGCTGGGGACGAGCAGTACTTC.

The V call is TRBV27, the J call TRBJ1-5; 9 bases line up with TRBD1. The V gene end was trimmed by 4 bases and the J gene end by 5 bases; junction bases not matched to a gene: 6. The CDR3 is 15 residues long. Germline V gene sequence: CDR1 MNHEY, CDR2 SMNVEV (reference sequence). The CDR3 DNA reads TGTGCCAGCAGTTCCGGACAGGGGTGGTATCAGCCCCAGCATTTT. Its protein is CASSSGQGWYQPQHF.

DNA for the CDR3: TGCGCCAGCAGCCAAGTCCTAACCCAGTCCTACAATGAGCAGTTCTTC. Its translation is CASSQVLTQSYNEQFF. This chain joins TRBV4-1 and TRBJ2-1; D call uncertain. The CDR3 extends over 16 amino acids. V lost 1 base to trimming and J lost 1 base, with 11 bases between them. In germline, CDR1 is MGHRA, CDR2 YSYEKL.

In nucleotides, the CDR3 is TGTGCCAGCGGGCAAGGCAGAGGGGGGTACAATGAGCAGTTCTTC. Translated, it gives CASGQGRGGYNEQFF. The gene calls are TRBV28 and TRBJ2-1, with D perhaps being TRBD1 or TRBD2 (6 bases each). Germline V gene sequence: CDR1 MDHEN, CDR2 SYDVKM. V lost 8 bases, J lost 4 bases, and 18 bases lay in between. This CDR3 is built from 15 residues.

This clone was observed a handful of times. This chain joins TRBV6-1 and TRBJ2-7; TRBD2 aligns across 8 bases. The CDR3 runs 15 residues. Germline V gene lookup returns CDR1 MNHNS and CDR2 SASEGT. Germline trimming cut 5 bases from V and 3 bases from J; bases unmatched to any gene: 9. The CDR3 DNA reads TGTGCCAGCAGTCAGAGCGGGGGCGTGGGCTACGAGCAGTACTTC. Translating it yields CASSQSGGVGYEQYF.

J is TRBJ2-5 and V is TRBV2; 7 bases are shared with TRBD1. Trimming cost V 10 bases and J 4 bases; bases outside gene matches: 9. The CDR3 has 13 amino acids. Germline loops: CDR1 SNHLY, CDR2 FYNNEI. CDR3: CATSQGWRETQYF. CDR3 in DNA: TGTGCCACCTCACAGGGGTGGAGAGAGACCCAGTACTTC.

This chain connects TRBV29-1 to TRBJ1-3; 7 bases are shared with TRBD1. This CDR3 contains 14 residues. Germline CDR1 is SQVTM and CDR2 is ANQGSEA. J lost 2 bases, V lost 7 bases, and 8 bases had no gene match. The CDR3 DNA is TGCAGCGGCCGACAGGGAGGTGCTGGAAACACCATATATTTT. Its translation is CSGRQGGAGNTIYF.

The chain combines TRBV4-2 with TRBJ2-3; 9 bases are a match to TRBD2. Looked up from germline, CDR1 is LGHNA and CDR2 is YNFKEQ. This CDR3 region has 16 residues. Trimming cost V 2 bases and J 1 base; bases outside gene matches: 4. The CDR3 protein is CASSQLTSGGTDTQYF. The CDR3 DNA is TGTGCCAGCAGCCAACTGACTAGCGGAGGCACAGATACGCAGTATTTT.

CDR3 coding DNA: TGTGCCAGCAGCCCGCGACAGGGGGGGGACGGGGAGCTGTTTTTT. Its translation: CASSPRQGGDGELFF. The V gene is TRBV7-2, the J gene TRBJ2-2; the match to TRBD1 covers 9 bases. J was trimmed by 7 bases and V by 5 bases; bases with no gene match: 8. This CDR3 spans 15 amino acids. CDR1 SGHTA and CDR2 FQGNSA come from the germline V gene.